This is a list of T cell receptor beta chains from one sample in a study of cytomegalovirus exposure and HLA in healthy donors. Profiling relied on immunoSEQ multiplex PCR, and the TCRdb table lists in-frame clones only, not all of them. The table shows roughly 84,000 clones, with 70% to 85% occurring only once. The sequenced sample consisted of PBMCs. The receptors derive from a human donor in good health. Both conserved end residues are part of each CDR3. Each record gives: clone size, J gene, D gene, CDR3 length, V gene, CDR3 protein, CDR3 DNA. The D gene is left open where the match is weak. The size entry is marked missing in some rows and otherwise reads once, few, many or a size class.

size: -
J: TRBJ1-2
D: TRBD1
length: 14
V: TRBV19
CDR3: CASSEDRGNNGYTF
DNA: TGTGCCAGTAGTGAGGACAGGGGAAATAATGGCTACACCTTC

size: -
J: TRBJ2-7
D: -
length: 15
V: TRBV7-2
CDR3: CASSPGLRGPYEQYF
DNA: TGTGCCAGCAGCCCAGGCCTGCGGGGGCCCTACGAGCAGTACTTC

size: few
J: TRBJ1-1
D: TRBD1
length: 15
V: TRBV7-7
CDR3: CASSRLDRGDTEAFF
DNA: TGTGCCAGCAGCCGCTTGGACAGGGGTGATACTGAAGCTTTCTTT

size: -
J: TRBJ1-1
D: TRBD1
length: 16
V: TRBV9
CDR3: CASSPGDRELNTEAFF
DNA: TGTGCCAGCAGCCCTGGGGACAGGGAACTGAACACTGAAGCTTTCTTT

size: -
J: TRBJ2-7
D: -
length: 12
V: TRBV7-6
CDR3: CASSYSFYEQYF
DNA: TGTGCCAGCAGCTATTCATTCTACGAGCAGTACTTC

size: -
J: TRBJ1-2
D: -
length: 15
V: TRBV7-9
CDR3: CASSFGTRQGYGYTF
DNA: TGTGCCAGCAGCTTTGGTACAAGGCAGGGCTATGGCTACACCTTC

size: -
J: TRBJ2-3
D: TRBD2
length: 15
V: TRBV19
CDR3: CASGAGTSDADTQYF
DNA: TGTGCCAGTGGGGCCGGGACTAGCGATGCAGATACGCAGTATTTT

size: -
J: TRBJ1-2
D: TRBD1
length: 17
V: TRBV5-1
CDR3: CASSLTGALDRGYGYTF
DNA: TGCGCCAGCAGCCTCACAGGGGCCCTAGACCGGGGCTATGGCTACACCTTC

size: -
J: TRBJ2-7
D: -
length: 15
V: TRBV6-1
CDR3: CASIVNWGPTYEQYF
DNA: TGTGCCAGCATCGTTAACTGGGGCCCGACCTACGAGCAGTACTTC

size: -
J: TRBJ2-7
D: TRBD1
length: 14
V: TRBV2
CDR3: CASSKQGPRYEQYF
DNA: TGTGCCAGCAGTAAACAGGGGCCCCGCTACGAGCAGTACTTC

size: -
J: TRBJ2-3
D: TRBD2
length: 18
V: TRBV2
CDR3: CASTYLGLAGGREDTQYF
DNA: TGTGCCAGCACCTATTTGGGACTAGCGGGGGGGCGAGAAGATACGCAGTATTTT

size: -
J: TRBJ2-3
D: -
length: 15
V: TRBV6-4
CDR3: CASSPQGTSTDTQYF
DNA: TGTGCCAGCAGCCCACAGGGAACTAGCACAGATACGCAGTATTTT

size: -
J: TRBJ2-3
D: TRBD1
length: 15
V: TRBV6-5
CDR3: CASRPGQGDTDTQYF
DNA: TGTGCCAGCAGACCTGGACAGGGGGACACAGATACGCAGTATTTT

size: -
J: TRBJ2-7
D: TRBD1
length: 15
V: TRBV4-3
CDR3: CASSHDRGSAYEQYF
DNA: TGCGCCAGCAGCCACGACAGGGGGTCAGCCTACGAGCAGTACTTC

size: -
J: TRBJ2-7
D: TRBD1
length: 15
V: TRBV4-1
CDR3: CASTQTQGVNYEQYF
DNA: TGCGCCAGCACCCAAACCCAGGGGGTGAATTACGAGCAGTACTTC

size: -
J: TRBJ1-1
D: -
length: 14
V: TRBV9
CDR3: CASSEVGSGTEAFF
DNA: TGTGCCAGCAGCGAGGTAGGGAGCGGAACTGAAGCTTTCTTT

size: -
J: TRBJ2-3
D: -
length: 15
V: TRBV7-9
CDR3: CASSLRGGFTDTQYF
DNA: TGTGCCAGCAGCTTAAGGGGGGGGTTCACAGATACGCAGTATTTT

size: -
J: TRBJ1-1
D: TRBD1
length: 13
V: TRBV4-1
CDR3: CASSGTGDTEAFF
DNA: TGCGCCAGCAGCGGGACAGGGGATACTGAAGCTTTCTTT

size: once
J: TRBJ1-6
D: -
length: 16
V: TRBV5-1
CDR3: CASSSGGREDNSPLHF
DNA: TGCGCCAGCAGCTCGGGAGGACGGGAGGATAATTCACCCCTCCACTTT

size: -
J: TRBJ2-3
D: -
length: 13
V: TRBV5-1
CDR3: CASSLEVADTQYF
DNA: TGCGCCAGCAGCTTGGAAGTAGCAGATACGCAGTATTTT

size: -
J: TRBJ2-2
D: -
length: 15
V: TRBV7-9
CDR3: CASSLRGLGTGELFF
DNA: TGTGCCAGCAGCCTCAGGGGATTAGGCACCGGGGAGCTGTTTTTT

size: -
J: TRBJ2-1
D: TRBD2
length: 15
V: TRBV4-1
CDR3: CASSQTSGGYNEQFF
DNA: TGCGCCAGCAGCCAAACTAGCGGGGGTTACAATGAGCAGTTCTTC

size: -
J: TRBJ2-1
D: -
length: 13
V: TRBV5-1
CDR3: CASSYITGNEQFF
DNA: TGCGCCAGCAGTTATATTACAGGGAATGAGCAGTTCTTC

size: -
J: TRBJ2-3
D: -
length: 15
V: TRBV9
CDR3: CASSVGQISTDTQYF
DNA: TGTGCCAGCAGCGTAGGGCAGATTAGCACAGATACGCAGTATTTT

size: -
J: TRBJ2-7
D: -
length: 14
V: TRBV2
CDR3: CASSEGQGRGEQYF
DNA: TGTGCCAGCAGTGAGGGGCAGGGAAGGGGCGAGCAGTACTTC

size: -
J: TRBJ2-7
D: TRBD2
length: 14
V: TRBV2
CDR3: CASRGTTSSYEQYF
DNA: TGTGCCAGCAGGGGGACTACGAGCTCCTACGAGCAGTACTTC

size: -
J: TRBJ1-1
D: -
length: 19
V: TRBV10-3
CDR3: CAISEPPDRNHTMNTEAFF
DNA: TGTGCCATCAGTGAGCCGCCCGACAGGAACCACACCATGAACACTGAAGCTTTCTTT

size: -
J: TRBJ2-7
D: TRBD1
length: 16
V: TRBV6-5
CDR3: CASSYRPGQGAGEQYF
DNA: TGTGCCAGCAGTTACCGCCCGGGACAGGGGGCTGGGGAGCAGTACTTC

size: -
J: TRBJ1-1
D: -
length: 16
V: TRBV11-2
CDR3: CASKGSGGAWNTEAFF
DNA: TGTGCCAGCAAAGGGAGTGGGGGGGCTTGGAACACTGAAGCTTTCTTT

size: -
J: TRBJ1-5
D: TRBD1
length: 17
V: TRBV30
CDR3: CAWSEGQGGSRNQPQHF
DNA: TGTGCCTGGAGCGAGGGACAGGGGGGTAGTCGCAATCAGCCCCAGCATTTT

size: once
J: TRBJ1-6
D: -
length: 16
V: TRBV5-5
CDR3: CASSLGAAGNNSPLHF
DNA: TGTGCCAGCAGCTTGGGGGCGGCGGGAAATAATTCACCCCTCCACTTT

size: -
J: TRBJ2-5
D: -
length: 13
V: TRBV5-4
CDR3: CASGLGYQETQYF
DNA: TGTGCCAGCGGACTTGGGTACCAAGAGACCCAGTACTTC

size: once
J: TRBJ1-2
D: TRBD1
length: 14
V: TRBV29-1
CDR3: CSAPGQGPIDGYPF
DNA: TGCAGCGCTCCGGGACAGGGCCCTATCGATGGCTACCCCTTC

size: -
J: TRBJ2-1
D: TRBD2
length: 17
V: TRBV5-5
CDR3: CASSLLSSGLAGKEQFF
DNA: TGTGCCAGCAGCTTACTCTCCTCGGGACTAGCGGGGAAAGAGCAGTTCTTC

size: -
J: TRBJ1-1
D: -
length: 13
V: TRBV2
CDR3: CASSGQVPREAFF
DNA: TGTGCCAGCAGTGGACAGGTCCCTCGTGAAGCTTTCTTT

size: -
J: TRBJ2-7
D: TRBD2
length: 16
V: TRBV7-9
CDR3: CSSSLPREGGSYEQYF
DNA: TGTTCCAGCAGCTTACCCCGGGAGGGAGGCTCCTACGAGCAGTACTTC

size: -
J: TRBJ1-1
D: TRBD1
length: 16
V: TRBV18
CDR3: CASSPRRTGPDTEAFF
DNA: TGTGCCAGCTCACCACGAAGGACAGGGCCGGACACTGAAGCTTTCTTT

size: -
J: TRBJ2-3
D: TRBD1
length: 16
V: TRBV4-1
CDR3: CASTGGGTGVVDTQYF
DNA: TGCGCCAGCACCGGGGGCGGGACAGGGGTCGTAGATACGCAGTATTTT

size: -
J: TRBJ1-1
D: -
length: 14
V: TRBV4-1
CDR3: CASSSRVAGTEAFF
DNA: TGTGCCAGCAGCAGTAGAGTAGCGGGAACTGAAGCTTTCTTT

size: -
J: TRBJ2-7
D: TRBD1
length: 14
V: TRBV6-5
CDR3: CASTKGTGEYEQYF
DNA: TGTGCCAGCACCAAGGGGACAGGGGAATACGAGCAGTACTTC